What follows are 22 T cell receptor beta chains derived from one specimen sequenced in a study of T-cell memory formation after mild COVID-19. MiXCR, applied by TCRdb to the 5' RACE reads, yields one record per CDR3 protein. The data contain about half a million distinct CDR3 sequences, roughly 18% of them singletons. The specimen was PBMCs or a T cell subset sorted from them (not recorded which). Receptors originate from an adult woman who had mild COVID-19 (a few samples of this study predate the infection). Cell type and time point are not known.

This clonotype was counted a few times. The J gene is TRBJ1-2, the V gene TRBV29-1; 12 bases are a match to TRBD1. J was trimmed by 8 bases and V by 7 bases; bases with no gene match: 14. The V gene's germline CDR1 is SQVTM and CDR2 ANQGSEA. This CDR3 is 15 amino acids long. CDR3 residues: CSARPGTGGAGGYTF. CDR3 in DNA: TGCAGCGCCAGACCCGGGACAGGGGGCGCAGGGGGCTACACCTTC.

This sequence joins TRBV5-5 and TRBJ2-2, with 10 bases that match TRBD1. The CDR3 is made up of 16 amino acids. CDR1 and CDR2 from the germline V gene are SGHKS and YYEKEE (reference sequence). The junction had 7 bases not matched to a gene; V was cut back by 4 bases and J by 4 bases. CDR3 in DNA: TGTGCCAGCAGCCTCGGGACAGGGGATTTCACCGGGGAGCTGTTTTTT. Encoded protein: CASSLGTGDFTGELFF.

This clonotype was observed a few times. V gene TRBV6-2 or TRBV6-3 combines with J gene TRBJ2-7, with D possibly TRBD2 on 6 matching bases. CDR3 length: 14 residues. V lost 10 bases, J lost 6 bases, and 22 bases lay in between. Germline values: CDR1 MNHEY, CDR2 SVGEGT. The CDR3 is CATGFGTPMGEQYF. The DNA for the CDR3 is TGTGCCACCGGTTTCGGGACTCCCATGGGCGAGCAGTACTTC.

This clonotype occurred once. The chain employs TRBV4-3 and TRBJ1-4, with a weak D call TRBD1 (5 bases). The germline CDR1 and CDR2 sequences are LGHNA and YSLEER. The CDR3 consists of 17 residues. V shed 0 bases and J shed 7 bases, with 18 bases lying between them. CDR3 in DNA: TGCGCCAGCAGCCAAGATCAAACAGGAGGGTATTTTGAAAAACTGTTTTTT. It translates to CASSQDQTGGYFEKLFF.

This clonotype was detected a few times. The chain has TRBV7-9 and TRBJ2-1, with D unclear. The V gene lost 2 bases and the J gene lost 4 bases, with 12 bases spanning the gap. The CDR3 loop spans 15 amino acids. Germline lookup yields CDR1 SEHNR and CDR2 FQNEAQ (reference sequence). This chain's CDR3 is CASSLSGLNYNEQFF. DNA of the CDR3: TGTGCCAGCAGCTTAAGTGGGCTAAATTACAATGAGCAGTTCTTC.

This clonotype was counted only a few times. V usage is TRBV9 and J usage is TRBJ1-3; no clear D. CDR3 length: 15 residues. CDR1 SGDLS and CDR2 YYNGEE come from the germline V gene. The V end was cut by 4 bases, the J end by 0 bases, with 11 bases between. CDR3 in amino acids: CASSKGGLSGNTIYF. The CDR3 nucleotides are TGTGCCAGCAGCAAAGGAGGTCTCTCTGGAAACACCATATATTTT.

This chain connects TRBV14 to TRBJ2-1, with a weak D call TRBD2 (5 bases). With 2 bases removed from V and 10 bases from J, the gap between germline ends came to 15 bases. CDR3 length equals 14 residues. Germline V gene sequence: CDR1 SGHDN, CDR2 FVKESK. The CDR3 bases are TGTGCCAGCAGCCAATTGACTATATTCAACGAGCAGTTCTTC. It yields the protein CASSQLTIFNEQFF. Full variable domain (missing parts from reference TRBV14 and TRBJ2-1): EAGVTQFPSHSVIEKGQTVTLRCDPISGHDNLYWYRRVMGKEIKFLLHFVKESKQDESGMPNNRFLAERTGGTYSTLKVQPAELEDSGVYFCASSQLTIFNEQFFGPGTRLTVL.

This clonotype was picked up a small number of times. J is TRBJ1-1 and V is TRBV11-1; D is perhaps TRBD1 (5 bases). The CDR3 has 16 residues. Per the germline V gene, CDR1 is SGHAT and CDR2 is FQDESV (reference sequence). V shed 5 bases and J shed 1 base, with 17 bases lying between them. The CDR3 protein is CASSPLGRRWNTEAFF. The CDR3 DNA is TGTGCCAGCAGCCCTCTGGGGCGTAGGTGGAACACTGAAGCTTTCTTT.

This sequence joins TRBV11-2 and TRBJ1-2; TRBD1 might be the D (6 bases). This CDR3 has 14 residues. In germline, CDR1 is SGHAT, CDR2 FQNNGV. The V gene lost 0 bases and the J gene lost 8 bases, with 13 bases spanning the gap. CDR3 protein: CASSLDGGGGGYTF. The CDR3 coding sequence is TGTGCCAGCAGCTTAGACGGGGGCGGAGGAGGCTACACCTTC. Full variable domain (rest looked up from reference TRBV11-2 and TRBJ1-2): EAGVAQSPRYKIIEKRQSVAFWCNPISGHATLYWYQQILGQGPKLLIQFQNNGVVDDSQLPKDRFSAERLKGVDSTLKIQPAKLEDSAVYLCASSLDGGGGGYTFGSGTRLTVV.

This rearrangement joins TRBV4-1 to TRBJ1-1; D call uncertain. This CDR3 has 17 residues. V lost 1 base and J 0 bases, leaving 15 bases between the germline ends. Germline assignment: CDR1 MGHRA and CDR2 YSYEKL. CDR3 sequence (DNA): TGCGCCAGCAGCCAAGGCATCCCGCTTTTAATGAACACTGAAGCTTTCTTT. Translating gives CASSQGIPLLMNTEAFF.

This clonotype has a handful of counts. J is TRBJ1-2 and V is TRBV9; D is undetermined. V lost 0 bases and J 0 bases, leaving 9 bases between the germline ends. Germline assignment: CDR1 SGDLS and CDR2 YYNGEE. CDR3 length equals 15 residues. In nucleotides, the CDR3 is TGTGCCAGCAGCGTAGGCGGCAGGTCTAACTATGGCTACACCTTC. The encoded protein is CASSVGGRSNYGYTF.

The J gene is TRBJ1-1, the V gene TRBV10-3, with D uncertain. Trimming left V 8 bases short and J 4 bases short, with 8 bases between. CDR3 length: 11 amino acids. CDR1 is ENHRY and CDR2 is SYGVKD in the germline V gene. Written as DNA, the CDR3 is TGTGCCATCGGGGATTCCACTGAAGCTTTCTTT. It encodes CAIGDSTEAFF.

The chain combines TRBV28 with TRBJ2-7, with TRBD1 matching 7 bases. Germline V gene lookup returns CDR1 MDHEN and CDR2 SYDVKM. The V segment lost 7 bases and the J segment 1 base; nucleotides outside the gene matches: 10. CDR3 length: 15 amino acids. CDR3 DNA: TGTGCCAGCAACCACCGGGGACAGTTGTCCTACGAGCAGTACTTC. Encoded protein: CASNHRGQLSYEQYF.

This clonotype was seen only a few times. V gene TRBV27 combines with J gene TRBJ2-2; 13 nucleotides line up with TRBD2. The CDR3 runs 17 residues. The J segment lost 7 bases and the V segment lost 6 bases, leaving 11 bases of the junction unmatched. Looked up from germline, CDR1 is MNHEY and CDR2 is SMNVEV (reference sequence). The CDR3 reads CASRDSGLAGFIGELFF. The CDR3 coding sequence is TGTGCCAGCAGAGACTCGGGACTAGCGGGATTTATCGGGGAGCTGTTTTTT.

This clonotype was counted at least ten times. This chain's CDR3 is CATSDPGGTLGEQYF. The CDR3 DNA reads TGTGCCACCAGTGACCCCGGTGGTACTCTTGGCGAGCAGTACTTC. The chain joins TRBV24-1 to TRBJ2-7; D call uncertain. Germline CDR1 is KGHDR and CDR2 is SFDVKD. V was trimmed by 4 bases and J by 6 bases, leaving 18 bases between them. The CDR3 sequence is 15 residues long.

The chain recombines TRBV12-5 with TRBJ2-5; no clear D gene. The germline V gene encodes CDR1 LGHNT and CDR2 FRNRAP. With 1 base removed from V and 4 bases from J, the gap between germline ends came to 10 bases. The CDR3 runs 14 residues. The CDR3: CASGLGGEGETQYF. DNA of the CDR3: TGTGCTAGTGGTTTGGGGGGTGAAGGAGAGACCCAGTACTTC.

This clonotype appeared a few times. The chain employs TRBV10-3 and TRBJ2-6; possible D gene TRBD2, 6 bases. Trimming shortened V by 3 bases and J by 2 bases, and 17 bases separated the two germline ends. The germline CDR1 and CDR2 sequences are ENHRY and SYGVKD. The CDR3 consists of 18 residues. CDR3 amino acids: CAISDPGAGGAGANVLTF. CDR3 coding DNA: TGTGCCATCAGTGACCCTGGAGCGGGCGGAGCTGGGGCCAACGTCCTGACTTTC.

The chain employs TRBV5-1 and TRBJ2-1; TRBD2 matches 12 bases. The CDR3 has 15 amino acids. V dropped 4 bases and J dropped 16; count of bases not matched to a gene: 15. Germline CDR1 SGHRS, CDR2 YFSETQ. CDR3 DNA sequence: TGCGCCAGCAGCCCCGGGGGACCGGGACTAGCGGGCGAATTCTTC. It yields the protein CASSPGGPGLAGEFF.

This clonotype appeared a few times. The chain couples TRBV7-9 to TRBJ2-1, with D maybe TRBD1 (6 bases). CDR3 size: 16 residues. Trimming removed 4 bases from V and 4 bases from J, with 17 bases in between. CDR1 is SEHNR and CDR2 is FQNEAQ in the germline V gene (reference sequence). DNA for the CDR3: TGTGCCAGCAGCTCGGACAGCATAATTGGGTACAATGAGCAGTTCTTC. Amino acids: CASSSDSIIGYNEQFF. The full variable domain, rest sourced from reference TRBV7-9 and TRBJ2-1, is DTGVSQNPRHKITKRGQNVTFRCDPISEHNRLYWYRQTLGQGPEFLTYFQNEAQLEKSRLLSDRFSAERPKGSFSTLEIQRTEQGDSAMYLCASSSDSIIGYNEQFFGPGTRLTVL.

V gene TRBV4-1 combines with J gene TRBJ2-2; 9 bases agree with TRBD1. J gave up 7 bases and V 0 bases, and 3 bases lay outside the gene matches. The CDR3 has 15 residues. The germline gives CDR1 MGHRA, CDR2 YSYEKL. This CDR3 is CASSQDGTGNGELFF. The CDR3 DNA sequence: TGCGCCAGCAGCCAAGATGGGACAGGGAACGGGGAGCTGTTTTTT.

This clonotype was seen a handful of times. The chain joins TRBV3-1 to TRBJ1-3, with D perhaps matching TRBD1 (5 bases). Per germline, CDR1 LGHDT and CDR2 YNNKEL (reference sequence). The CDR3 totals 15 residues. Trimming left V 4 bases short and J 4 bases short, with 14 bases between. This chain's CDR3 is CASSPTVNQGNTIYF. The CDR3 DNA sequence: TGTGCCAGCAGCCCGACAGTGAATCAAGGAAACACCATATATTTT.

V is TRBV24-1 and J is TRBJ2-7; D assignment may be TRBD1 or TRBD2 (5 bases each). Germline CDR1 and CDR2: KGHDR and SFDVKD. The V gene lost 8 bases and the J gene lost 2 bases, with 9 bases spanning the gap. The CDR3 loop spans 12 amino acids. As DNA, the CDR3 is TGTGCCACCATGGGGGAGACCTACGAGCAGTACTTC. This encodes CATMGETYEQYF.